This T cell receptor (beta chain) was sequenced in a study of radiotherapy plus CTLA-4 blockade in lung cancer. Whole-study context: Patients showed objective responses in about a sixth of cases, and disease control was achieved by approximately 31%.

Some clones are missing from TCRdb's copy, which holds only in-frame ones; the method was immunoSEQ multiplex PCR. The sample has 62,000 or so clones; 70% to 80% are singletons. V was clipped by 2 bases and J by 6 bases; unmatched bases: 4. This CDR3 comprises 16 residues. CDR1 is SGDLS and CDR2 is YYNGEE in the germline V gene. The sequencing here drew on peripheral blood, taken from a patient treated with radiotherapy plus ipilimumab. The V call is TRBV9, the J call TRBJ2-3; the match to TRBD2 covers 15 bases. The origin of this receptor is a human donor with non-small cell lung cancer who had a complete response to radiotherapy plus ipilimumab. In DNA, the CDR3 is TGTGCCAGCAGCGTCGGACTAGCGGGAGGGCCGGATACGCAGTATTTT. Translation: CASSVGLAGGPDTQYF.